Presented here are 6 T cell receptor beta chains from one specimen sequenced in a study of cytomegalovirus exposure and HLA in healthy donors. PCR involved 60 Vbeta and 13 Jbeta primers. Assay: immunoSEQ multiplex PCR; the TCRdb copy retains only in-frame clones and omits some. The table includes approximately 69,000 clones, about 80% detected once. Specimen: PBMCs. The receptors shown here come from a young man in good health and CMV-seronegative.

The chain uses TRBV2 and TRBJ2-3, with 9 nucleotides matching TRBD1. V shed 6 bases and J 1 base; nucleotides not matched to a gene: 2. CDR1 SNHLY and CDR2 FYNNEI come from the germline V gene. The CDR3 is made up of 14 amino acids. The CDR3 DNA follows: TGTGCCAGCAGGGACAGGGGCGGCACAGATACGCAGTATTTT. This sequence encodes CASRDRGGTDTQYF.

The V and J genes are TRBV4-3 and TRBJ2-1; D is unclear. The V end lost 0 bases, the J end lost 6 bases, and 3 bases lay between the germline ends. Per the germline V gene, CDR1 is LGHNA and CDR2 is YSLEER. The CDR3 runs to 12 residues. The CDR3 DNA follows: TGCGCCAGCAGCCAAGATCGCAATGAGCAGTTCTTC. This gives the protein CASSQDRNEQFF.

CDR3 region: CASSLDGDRGLLNTEAFF. Written as DNA, the CDR3 is TGTGCCAGCAGCTTGGATGGGGACAGGGGGCTTTTGAACACTGAAGCTTTCTTT. The chain uses TRBV5-4 and TRBJ1-1, with 12 bases lining up with TRBD1. Germline-derived CDR1 and CDR2 are SGHNT and YYREEE (reference sequence). CDR3 size: 18 residues. V dropped 0 bases and J dropped 0; count of bases not matched to a gene: 6.

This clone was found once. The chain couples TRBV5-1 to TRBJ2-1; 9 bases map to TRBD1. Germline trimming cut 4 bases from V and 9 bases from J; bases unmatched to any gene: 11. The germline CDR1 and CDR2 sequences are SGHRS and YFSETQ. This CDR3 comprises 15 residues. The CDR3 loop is CASSESGQGFTEQFF. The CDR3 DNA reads TGCGCCAGCAGCGAATCGGGACAGGGATTTACTGAGCAGTTCTTC. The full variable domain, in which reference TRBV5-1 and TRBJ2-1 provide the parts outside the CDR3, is KAGVTQTPRYLIKTRGQQVTLSCSPISGHRSVSWYQQTPGQGLQFLFEYFSETQRNKGNFPGRFSGRQFSNSRSEMNVSTLELGDSALYLCASSESGQGFTEQFFGPGTRLTVL.

For the CDR3, the DNA is TGTGCCAGCAGCTCAGAACAGGGGGCTATCGTTGAAAAACTGTTTTTT. Translated, it gives CASSSEQGAIVEKLFF. The J gene is TRBJ1-4, the V gene TRBV5-6; 9 bases map to TRBD1. Germline lookup yields CDR1 SGHDT and CDR2 YYEEEE. The CDR3 has 16 amino acids. V lost 3 bases and J lost 7; bases outside the gene matches: 10.

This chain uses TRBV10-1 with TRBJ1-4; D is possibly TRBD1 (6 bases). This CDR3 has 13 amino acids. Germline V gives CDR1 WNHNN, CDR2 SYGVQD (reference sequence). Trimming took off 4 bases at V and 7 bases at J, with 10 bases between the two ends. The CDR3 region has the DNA TGCGCCAGCAGTGGCAGGGGTGGTGAAAAACTGTTTTTT. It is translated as CASSGRGGEKLFF.